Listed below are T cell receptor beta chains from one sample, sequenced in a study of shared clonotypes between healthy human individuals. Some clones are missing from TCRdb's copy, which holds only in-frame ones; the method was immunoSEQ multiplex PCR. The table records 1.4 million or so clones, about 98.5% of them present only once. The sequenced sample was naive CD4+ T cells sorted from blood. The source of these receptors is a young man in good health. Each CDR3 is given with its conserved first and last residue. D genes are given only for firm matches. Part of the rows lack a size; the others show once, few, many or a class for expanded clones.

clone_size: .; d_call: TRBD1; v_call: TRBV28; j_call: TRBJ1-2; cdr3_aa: CASSNPGQVVYGYTF; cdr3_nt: TGTGCCAGCAGTAATCCGGGACAGGTTGTCTATGGCTACACCTTC
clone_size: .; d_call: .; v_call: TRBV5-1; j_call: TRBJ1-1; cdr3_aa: CASSLAGEAFF; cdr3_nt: TGCGCCAGCAGCTTGGCCGGTGAAGCTTTCTTT
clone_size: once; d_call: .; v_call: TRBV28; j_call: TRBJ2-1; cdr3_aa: CASTLRLGSYNEQFF; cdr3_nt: TGTGCCAGCACCCTTAGGCTAGGGTCCTACAATGAGCAGTTCTTC
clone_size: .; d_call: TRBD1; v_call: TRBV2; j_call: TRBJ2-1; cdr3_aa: CASSVSQGAYNEQFF; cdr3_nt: TGTGCCAGCAGTGTTAGTCAGGGGGCTTACAATGAGCAGTTCTTC
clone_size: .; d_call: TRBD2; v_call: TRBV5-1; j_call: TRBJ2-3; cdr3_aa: CASSLTSGTYTDTQYF; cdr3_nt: TGCGCCAGCAGCTTGACTAGCGGGACGTACACAGATACGCAGTATTTT
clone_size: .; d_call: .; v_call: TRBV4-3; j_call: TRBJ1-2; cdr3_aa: CASSQDGSRGYTF; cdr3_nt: TGCGCCAGCAGCCAAGACGGGTCGCGAGGCTACACCTTC
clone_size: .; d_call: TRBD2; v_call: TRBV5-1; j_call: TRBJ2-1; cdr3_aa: CASSSFTSGIRVNEQFF; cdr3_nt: TGCGCCAGCAGCTCCTTCACTAGCGGGATTAGGGTCAATGAGCAGTTCTTC
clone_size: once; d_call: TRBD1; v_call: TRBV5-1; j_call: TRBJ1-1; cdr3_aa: CASSLGTGLNTEAFF; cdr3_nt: TGCGCCAGCAGCTTGGGGACAGGTTTGAACACTGAAGCTTTCTTT
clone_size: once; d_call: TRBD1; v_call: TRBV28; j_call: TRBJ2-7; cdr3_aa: CATREPPGQGTPQYF; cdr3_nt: TGTGCCACGCGGGAGCCCCCGGGACAGGGGACTCCGCAGTACTTC
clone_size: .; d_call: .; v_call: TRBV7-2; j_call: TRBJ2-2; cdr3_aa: CASSSGLSPTGELFF; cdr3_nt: TGTGCCAGCAGCTCCGGACTCTCCCCAACCGGGGAGCTGTTTTTT
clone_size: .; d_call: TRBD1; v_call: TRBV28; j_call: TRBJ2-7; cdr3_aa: CASSVPGGFSYEQYF; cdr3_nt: TGTGCCAGCAGTGTACCAGGGGGCTTTTCCTACGAGCAGTACTTC
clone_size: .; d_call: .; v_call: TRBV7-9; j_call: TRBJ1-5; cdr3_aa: CASSLYDGSYQPQHF; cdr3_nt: TGTGCCAGCAGCTTGTACGACGGCTCGTATCAGCCCCAGCATTTT
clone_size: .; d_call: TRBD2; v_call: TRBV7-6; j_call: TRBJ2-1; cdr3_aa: CASSLVGRTSGYNEQFF; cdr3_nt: TGTGCCAGCAGCTTAGTCGGTCGGACTAGCGGTTACAATGAGCAGTTCTTC
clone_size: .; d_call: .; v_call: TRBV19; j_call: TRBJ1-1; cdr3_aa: CASITGTEAFF; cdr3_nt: TGTGCCAGTATAACCGGGACTGAAGCTTTCTTT
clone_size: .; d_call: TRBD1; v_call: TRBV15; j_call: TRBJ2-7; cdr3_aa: CATRGQGPYEQYF; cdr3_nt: TGTGCCACCAGGGGACAGGGACCCTACGAGCAGTACTTC
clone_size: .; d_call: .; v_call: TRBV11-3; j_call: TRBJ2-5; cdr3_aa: CASSLGVQETQYF; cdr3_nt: TGTGCCAGCAGCTTAGGGGTTCAAGAGACCCAGTACTTC
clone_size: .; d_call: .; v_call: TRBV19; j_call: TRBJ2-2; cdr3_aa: CASALGPTTGELFF; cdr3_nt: TGTGCCAGCGCCCTTGGCCCGACCACCGGGGAGCTGTTTTTT
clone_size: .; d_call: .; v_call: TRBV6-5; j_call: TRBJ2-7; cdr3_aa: CASSGPQKGINEQYF; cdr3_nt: TGTGCCAGCAGTGGACCGCAGAAGGGGATCAACGAGCAGTACTTC
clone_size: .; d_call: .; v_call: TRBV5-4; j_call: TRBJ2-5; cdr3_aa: CASSFGSPGTQYF; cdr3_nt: TGTGCCAGCAGCTTCGGCAGCCCCGGGACCCAGTACTTC
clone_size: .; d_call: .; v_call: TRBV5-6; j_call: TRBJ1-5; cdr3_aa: CASSLRGRGPPQHF; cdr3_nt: TGTGCCAGCAGCTTGAGGGGCCGGGGTCCGCCCCAGCATTTT
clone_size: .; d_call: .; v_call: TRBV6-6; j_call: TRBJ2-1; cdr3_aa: CASSRGLDSYNEQFF; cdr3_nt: TGTGCCAGCAGCAGAGGACTTGACTCCTACAATGAGCAGTTCTTC
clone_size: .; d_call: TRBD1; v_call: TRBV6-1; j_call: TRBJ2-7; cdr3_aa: CASSEDWRQGSYEQYF; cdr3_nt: TGTGCCAGCAGCGAAGATTGGAGACAGGGGTCCTACGAGCAGTACTTC
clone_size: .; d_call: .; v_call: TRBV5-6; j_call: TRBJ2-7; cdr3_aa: CASSPGERRWGPSYEQYF; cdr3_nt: TGTGCCAGCAGCCCCGGGGAGAGGCGGTGGGGGCCATCCTACGAGCAGTACTTC
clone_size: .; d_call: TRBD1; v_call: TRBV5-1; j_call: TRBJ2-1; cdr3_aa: CASSPFSPGQGADEQFF; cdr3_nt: TGCGCCAGCAGCCCCTTCTCACCGGGACAGGGGGCCGATGAGCAGTTCTTC
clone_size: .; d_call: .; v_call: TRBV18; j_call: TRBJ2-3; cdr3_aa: CASSPSHGSTDTQYF; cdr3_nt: TGTGCCAGCTCACCCTCACATGGGTCCACAGATACGCAGTATTTT
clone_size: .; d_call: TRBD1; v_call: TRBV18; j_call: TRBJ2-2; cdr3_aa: CASSPIQGAPRTGELFF; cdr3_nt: TGTGCCAGCTCACCGATCCAGGGGGCTCCACGCACCGGGGAGCTGTTTTTT
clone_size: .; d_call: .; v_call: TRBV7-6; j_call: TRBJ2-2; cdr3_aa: CASSSLPFGTGELFF; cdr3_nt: TGTGCCAGCAGCTCCCTCCCTTTTGGGACCGGGGAGCTGTTTTTT
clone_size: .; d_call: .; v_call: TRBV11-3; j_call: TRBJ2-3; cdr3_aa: CASSLVLDTQYF; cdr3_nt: TGTGCCAGCAGCTTAGTTTTAGATACGCAGTATTTT